One sample yielded the 7 T cell receptor beta chains listed below, sequenced in a study of blood T cell repertoires in COVID-19. The repertoire was sequenced with immunoSEQ multiplex PCR; TCRdb's copy has only in-frame clones and lacks some. The sample has about 90,000 clones, 87% seen once. Sequencing was done on a sample of peripheral blood. The receptors come from a male donor with acute or convalescent COVID-19.

V gene TRBV30 combines with J gene TRBJ2-7; 7 bases line up with TRBD1. Germline-derived CDR1 and CDR2 are GTSNPN and SVGIG (reference sequence). J lost 0 bases, V lost 0 bases, and 5 bases had no gene match. The CDR3 loop spans 15 amino acids. CDR3 in DNA: TGTGCCTGGAGTGTTCCCCGGGACAGCTCCTACGAGCAGTACTTC. This gives the protein CAWSVPRDSSYEQYF.

The rearrangement links TRBV7-8 to TRBJ1-5, with a tentative D call TRBD1 (6 bases). The germline V and J ends were trimmed by 4 bases and 4 bases, with 17 bases remaining between them. CDR1 and CDR2 from the germline V gene are SGHVS and FQNEAQ. The length of the CDR3 is 16 residues. The CDR3 nucleotides are TGTGCCAGCAGCTCCAGGGGTGCCGGTGGAAATCAGCCCCAGCATTTT. It yields the protein CASSSRGAGGNQPQHF. Together with reference TRBV7-8 and TRBJ1-5, the CDR3 gives the full variable domain: GAGVSQSPRYKVAKRGQDVALRCDPISGHVSLFWYQQALGQGPEFLTYFQNEAQLDKSGLPSDRFFAERPEGSVSTLKIQRTQQEDSAVYLCASSSRGAGGNQPQHFGDGTRLSIL.

This chain joins TRBV6-5 and TRBJ1-6; 9 bases are a match to TRBD1. This CDR3 has 15 residues. Looked up from germline, CDR1 is MNHEY and CDR2 is SVGAGI. After removal of 4 bases from V and 9 bases from J, the junction contained 7 bases not matched to a gene. The CDR3 DNA reads as TGTGCCAGCAGTTCCGGACAGGGGAACTCTTCACCCCTCCACTTT. Translating it yields CASSSGQGNSSPLHF.

The genes are TRBV15 and TRBJ1-2; 9 nucleotides agree with TRBD1. V shed 4 bases, J shed 6 bases, and the junction held 3 bases outside the gene matches. CDR3 length: 13 amino acids. Germline-derived CDR1 and CDR2 are LNHNV and YYDKDF (reference sequence). In DNA, the CDR3 is TGTGCCACCAGCACGGGACAGGGAGATGGCTACACCTTC. It encodes CATSTGQGDGYTF.

The gene calls are TRBV30 and TRBJ1-1; D call uncertain. The CDR3 runs 11 residues. CDR1 is GTSNPN and CDR2 is SVGIG in the germline V gene (reference sequence). Trimming took 5 bases from V and 8 from J, leaving 12 bases between them. Here the CDR3 DNA reads TGTGCCTGGGCGGGAAGGACGGAAGCTTTCTTT. This sequence encodes CAWAGRTEAFF.

This clone was counted only a few times. J is TRBJ1-4 and V is TRBV6-4; weak D call: TRBD1 (5 bases). V was cut by 8 bases and J by 8 bases, with 18 bases left in between. This CDR3 has 14 amino acids. Germline values: CDR1 MRHNA, CDR2 SNTAGT. CDR3 nucleotide sequence: TGTGCCAGCGGGGGAGGCCAGAATAGGGAAAAACTGTTTTTT. Amino acids: CASGGGQNREKLFF.

The V call is TRBV5-4, the J call TRBJ2-1; 9 nucleotides line up with TRBD2. There are 16 residues in the CDR3. Germline V lookup: CDR1 SGHNT, CDR2 YYREEE (reference sequence). Germline trimming cut 2 bases from V and 0 bases from J; bases unmatched to any gene: 3. The chain's CDR3 is CASSFLAGNSYNEQFF. The CDR3 nucleotides read TGTGCCAGCAGCTTTCTAGCGGGGAACTCCTACAATGAGCAGTTCTTC.